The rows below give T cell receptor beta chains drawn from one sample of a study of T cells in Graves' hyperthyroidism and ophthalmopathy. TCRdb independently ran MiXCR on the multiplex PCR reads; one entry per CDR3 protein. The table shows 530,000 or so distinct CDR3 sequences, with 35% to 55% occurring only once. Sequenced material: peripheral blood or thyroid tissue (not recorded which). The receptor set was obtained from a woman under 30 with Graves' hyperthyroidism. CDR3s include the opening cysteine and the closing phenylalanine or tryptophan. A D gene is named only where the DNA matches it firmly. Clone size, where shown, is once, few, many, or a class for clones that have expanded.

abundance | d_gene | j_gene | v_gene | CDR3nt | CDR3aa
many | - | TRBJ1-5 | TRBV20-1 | TGCAGTGCTAGAGATAGAACGGGCAATCAGCCCCAGCATTTT | CSARDRTGNQPQHF
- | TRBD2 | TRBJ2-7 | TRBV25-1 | TGTGCCAGCAGTGCTGGACTAGCGGGAGCCGCCTACGAGCAGTACTTC | CASSAGLAGAAYEQYF
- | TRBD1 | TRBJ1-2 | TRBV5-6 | TGTGCCAGCAGCGTACAGGGGGCACACTATGGCTACACCTTC | CASSVQGAHYGYTF
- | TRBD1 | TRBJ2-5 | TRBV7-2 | TGTGCCAGCAGCACCGGGACAGGGAGGCGGCAAGAGACCCAGTACTTC | CASSTGTGRRQETQYF
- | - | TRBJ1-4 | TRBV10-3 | TGTGCCATCACCCCCCACATAAAGGTGGAAAAACTGTTTTTT | CAITPHIKVEKLFF
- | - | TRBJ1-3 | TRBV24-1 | TGTGCCACCAGCGCCGGGAGGAGCACAGTCTCTGGAAACACCATATATTTT | CATSAGRSTVSGNTIYF
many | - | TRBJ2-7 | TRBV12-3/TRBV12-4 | TGTGCCAGCAGTCTCGGGGATTGGGCAGCTCACTCCTACGAGCAGTACTTC | CASSLGDWAAHSYEQYF
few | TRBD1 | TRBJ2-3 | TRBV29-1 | TGCAGCGTTGAAGGCGGACAGGGGGCTGGAGATACGCAGTATTTT | CSVEGGQGAGDTQYF
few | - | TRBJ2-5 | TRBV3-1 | TGTGCCAGCAGCCAAGATGACGAGACCCAGTACTTC | CASSQDDETQYF
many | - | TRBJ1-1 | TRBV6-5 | TGTGCCACCCGGACCGGAAACACTGAAGCTTTCTTT | CATRTGNTEAFF
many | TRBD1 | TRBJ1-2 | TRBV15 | TGTGCCACCAGCAGAGACGGACAGGGGGCTTATGGCTACACCTTC | CATSRDGQGAYGYTF
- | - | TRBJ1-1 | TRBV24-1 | TGTGCCACCAGTGAGTTAGCGGGAATTGATCGAGCTTTCTTT | CATSELAGIDRAFF
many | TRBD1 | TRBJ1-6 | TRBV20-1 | TGCAGTGCCCGGACAGGGGCTTATAATTCACCCCTCCACTTT | CSARTGAYNSPLHF
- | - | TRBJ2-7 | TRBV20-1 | TGCAGTGCCCTGGATGGGCTCTACGAGCAGTACTTC | CSALDGLYEQYF
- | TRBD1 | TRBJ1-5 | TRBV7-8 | TGTGCCAGCAGGAGGGGGACAGGGTTTGATCAGCCCCAGCATTTT | CASRRGTGFDQPQHF
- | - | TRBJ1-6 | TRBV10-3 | TGTGCCATCAGTGAGGTGGGGGGCTCCTATAATTCACCCCTCCACTTT | CAISEVGGSYNSPLHF
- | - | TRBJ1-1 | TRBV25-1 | TGTGCCAGCAGGGGTTTGGGGGTGGGGGGAACTGAAGCTTTCTTT | CASRGLGVGGTEAFF
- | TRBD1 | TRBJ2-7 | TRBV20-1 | TGCAGTGCTCGGGACAGGGGAGCCTACGAGCAGTACTTC | CSARDRGAYEQYF
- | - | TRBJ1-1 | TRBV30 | TGTGCTTCTCGAGGGGTTTACACTGAAGCTTTCTTT | CASRGVYTEAFF
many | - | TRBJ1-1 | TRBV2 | TGTGCCAGCAGTGTTAGGAGGGGGAACACTGAAGCTTTCTTT | CASSVRRGNTEAFF
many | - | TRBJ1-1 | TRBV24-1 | TGTGCCACCAGTGATAAGACAGGCCGGGGTAGCACTGAAGCTTTCTTT | CATSDKTGRGSTEAFF
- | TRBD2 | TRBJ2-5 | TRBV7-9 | TGTGCCAGCAGCTCAGGAGTCAGGACTAGCGGGAGAGAGACCCAGTACTTC | CASSSGVRTSGRETQYF
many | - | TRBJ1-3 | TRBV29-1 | TGCAGCGTTGTGAAAGGTGCGTCTGGAAACACCATATATTTT | CSVVKGASGNTIYF
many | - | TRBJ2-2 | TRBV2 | TGTGCCAGCAGTGGGGACACCCGATCGAACACCGGGGAGCTGTTTTTT | CASSGDTRSNTGELFF
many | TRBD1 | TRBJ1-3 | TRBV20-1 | TGCAGTGCTAGTTCTCTCCCGGACAGGGGGTCTGGAAACACCATATATTTT | CSASSLPDRGSGNTIYF
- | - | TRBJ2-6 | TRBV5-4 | TGTGCCGGCAGCTTGCAGGGATTTGGGGCCAACGTCCTGACTTTC | CAGSLQGFGANVLTF
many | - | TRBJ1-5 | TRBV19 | TGTGCCAGTAGTCGCAAGGCTCACAATCAGCCCCAGCATTTT | CASSRKAHNQPQHF
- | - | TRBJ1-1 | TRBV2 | TGTGCCAGCAGTGAACCGGTGACGACAAGGAACACTGAAGCTCTCTTT | CASSEPVTTRNTEALF